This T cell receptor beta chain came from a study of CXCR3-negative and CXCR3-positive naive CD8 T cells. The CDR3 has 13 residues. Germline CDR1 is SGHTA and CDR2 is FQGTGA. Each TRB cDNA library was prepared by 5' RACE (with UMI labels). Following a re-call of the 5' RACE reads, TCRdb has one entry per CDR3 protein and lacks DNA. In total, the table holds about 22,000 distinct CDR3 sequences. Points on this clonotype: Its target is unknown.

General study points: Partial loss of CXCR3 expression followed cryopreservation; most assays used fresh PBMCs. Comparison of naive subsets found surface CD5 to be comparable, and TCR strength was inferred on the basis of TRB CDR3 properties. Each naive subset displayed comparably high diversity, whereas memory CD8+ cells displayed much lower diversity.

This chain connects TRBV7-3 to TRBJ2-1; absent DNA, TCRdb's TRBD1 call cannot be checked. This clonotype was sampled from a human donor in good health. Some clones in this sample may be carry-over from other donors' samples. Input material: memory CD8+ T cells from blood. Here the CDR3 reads CASSWQGADEQFF.